This paragraph reports one T cell receptor (beta chain). What it recognizes is unknown. This sample is part of a study of Tregs in tolerant kidney transplant recipients. The data were produced by immunoSEQ multiplex PCR, yet TCRdb's version contains in-frame clones alone and is incomplete. The top ten clones hold roughly 0.67% of a sample with approximately 260,000 clones, roughly 80% of them seen once. The CDR3 is made up of 18 amino acids. Trimming stripped 0 bases from V and 0 bases from J, with 20 bases between. Looked up from germline, CDR1 is GTSNPN and CDR2 is SVGIG (reference sequence). Unstimulated Tregs (CD4+CD25+CD127-) and CD4+CD25- non-Tregs were sorted from PBMCs. Study-level findings and limits: Findings come from small patient numbers and require larger validation. Tregs expanded with activated donor B cells seemed most donor-specific. Biological reproducibility was not directly addressed in this study.

The sequence was collected from a human donor in good health. Sequencing input: CD4+ T cells from blood. The chain combines TRBV30 with TRBJ1-1; D may be TRBD1 (5 bases). CDR3 coding DNA: TGTGCCTGGAGTGTACGGAGGGGAACCTCGGGGGTGAACACTGAAGCTTTCTTT. It is translated as CAWSVRRGTSGVNTEAFF.